The 28 T cell receptor beta chains in this list originate from one sample, sequenced in a study of metastatic and nonmetastatic thyroid tumors. TCRdb reprocessed the PCR reads via MiXCR. Among about 40,000 clones listed, approximately 15% were seen once. All patients reached thyroid surgery having received no treatment beforehand. The sample comprised blood. Every receptor here comes from a female donor with papillary thyroid cancer or a benign thyroid nodule (not recorded which). Some clones in this sample may be carry-over from other donors' samples.

The sample holds a few counts of this clone. A much more abundant neighbour one base away suggests this may be a read error. The chain employs TRBV6-5 and TRBJ1-1, with TRBD1 matching 9 bases. The CDR3 is made up of 18 amino acids. V was clipped by 6 bases and J by 0 bases; unmatched bases: 14. CDR1 is MNHEY, CDR2 SVGAGI, per germline. CDR3 DNA sequence: TGTGCCAGCAGCCCACTCGGACAGGGGTCCATCATGAACACTGAAGCTTTCTTT. It is translated as CASSPLGQGSIMNTEAFF.

This clone has ten or more counts. This chain joins TRBV5-1 and TRBJ2-3, with 7 bases lining up with TRBD1. Germline V lookup: CDR1 SGHRS, CDR2 YFSETQ. This CDR3 is built from 15 residues. The V segment lost 4 bases and the J segment 0 bases; nucleotides outside the gene matches: 5. The CDR3 sequence is CASSPMDRSTDTQYF. In DNA, the CDR3 is TGCGCCAGCAGCCCGATGGACAGGAGCACAGATACGCAGTATTTT.

This clone was recorded at least ten times. The rearrangement links TRBV5-5 to TRBJ2-1; D gene ambiguous. Germline CDR1 SGHKS, CDR2 YYEKEE (reference sequence). Trimming left V 1 base short and J 5 bases short, with 7 bases between. This CDR3 is built from 13 residues. The DNA of the CDR3 is TGTGCCAGCAGCTTGAGCAGTCACAATGAGCAGTTCTTC. Protein: CASSLSSHNEQFF.

In this sample, this clone turned up many times. The chain combines TRBV6-5 with TRBJ1-5; D gene ambiguous. This CDR3 region has 10 residues. Trimming took 2 bases from V and 9 from J, leaving 2 bases between them. CDR1 and CDR2 (germline): MNHEY, SVGAGI. The CDR3 DNA is TGTGCCAGCAGTTACATGCCCCAGCATTTT. It encodes CASSYMPQHF.

The V and J genes are TRBV2 and TRBJ2-1; D might be TRBD2 (6 bases). Trimming cost V 6 bases and J 8 bases, with 20 bases left between them. The CDR3 runs 15 residues. The germline gives CDR1 SNHLY, CDR2 FYNNEI. The CDR3 sequence: CASRDKRECLDEQFF. CDR3 nucleotides: TGTGCCAGCAGAGACAAACGGGAGTGCCTCGATGAGCAGTTCTTC. Full variable domain (remainder filled in from reference TRBV2 and TRBJ2-1): EPEVTQTPSHQVTQMGQEVILRCVPISNHLYFYWYRQILGQKVEFLVSFYNNEISEKSEIFDDQFSVERPDGSNFTLKIRSTKLEDSAMYFCASRDKRECLDEQFFGPGTRLTVL.

A word on this clone: Sequence at one end of the junction differs from germline and may be a read error. The CDR3: CVSSQAGGSCEQYF. The CDR3 DNA is TGTGTCAGCAGCCAAGCGGGGGGCTCCTGCGAGCAGTACTTC. The J gene is TRBJ2-7, the V gene TRBV3-1, with 9 bases lining up with TRBD2. CDR1 is LGHDT, CDR2 YNNKEL, per germline (reference sequence). The CDR3 has 14 residues.

This clone was counted only a few times. The V call is TRBV27, the J call TRBJ2-1; 11 bases line up with TRBD2. In germline, CDR1 is MNHEY, CDR2 SMNVEV (reference sequence). The V and J ends lost 7 bases and 2 bases, in that order; junction bases with no gene match: 4. The CDR3 totals 15 residues. In DNA, the CDR3 is TGTGCCAGCACCCCGGGACTAGCGGCCTACAATGAGCAGTTCTTC. Its protein product is CASTPGLAAYNEQFF.

This clone was seen repeatedly, ten times or more. The V call is TRBV6-1, the J call TRBJ2-1; the D gene is possibly TRBD1 (6 bases). Trimming took off 6 bases at V and 11 bases at J, with 14 bases between the two ends. The CDR3 totals 12 residues. Germline CDR1 MNHNS, CDR2 SASEGT. The DNA of the CDR3 is TGTGCCAGCAGCGAAACAGGGAGACAGCAGTTCTTC. Translating gives CASSETGRQQFF.

This clone has ten or more counts. The chain employs TRBV19 and TRBJ1-3; D unclear. In germline, CDR1 is LNHDA, CDR2 SQIVND (reference sequence). Between the trimmed V and J ends, which lost 6 bases and 0 bases, there was a span of 12 bases. This CDR3 has 15 residues. The CDR3 region has the DNA TGTGCCAGTAGCAGACGAGGGAGCTCTGGAAACACCATATATTTT. It translates to CASSRRGSSGNTIYF.

This clone showed up just once. This chain uses TRBV9 with TRBJ2-3; 8 bases fit TRBD2. The V gene's germline CDR1 is SGDLS and CDR2 YYNGEE. This CDR3 has 16 amino acids. V gave up 4 bases and J gave up 4 bases; unmatched junction bases: 11. The CDR3 nucleotides are TGTGCCAGCAGCTTAGAGACTAGCGCGGGGGCAGATACGCAGTATTTT. Translating it yields CASSLETSAGADTQYF.

In its sample, this clone was seen many times. The chain is built from TRBV12-3 or TRBV12-4 and TRBJ1-2; 10 bases fit TRBD1. The CDR3 is 15 residues long. V lost 2 bases and J lost 8; bases outside the gene matches: 8. CDR3 sequence (DNA): TGTGCCAGCAGTTTATCAAGACAGGGGGCGCGGGGCTACACCTTC. Its protein is CASSLSRQGARGYTF.

Ten or more counts support this clone. The chain uses TRBV27 and TRBJ1-2; possibly TRBD1 for D (6 bases). Germline V gene sequence: CDR1 MNHEY, CDR2 SMNVEV (reference sequence). With 1 base removed from V and 5 bases from J, the gap between germline ends came to 11 bases. This CDR3 spans 14 amino acids. CDR3 nucleotide sequence: TGTGCCAGCAGTTTATGGGGGGCGGAGTATGGCTACACCTTC. This gives the protein CASSLWGAEYGYTF.

This clone was detected ten times or more. The sample contains more than one DNA sequence encoding this CDR3. The chain employs TRBV10-3 and TRBJ1-2; TRBD1 might be the D (6 bases). Per the germline V gene, CDR1 is ENHRY and CDR2 is SYGVKD. The length of the CDR3 is 13 residues. Trimming removed 10 bases at V and 3 bases at J, with 15 bases between. DNA for the CDR3: TGTGCCACCCAGAGGGGGAAAGACTATGGCTACACCTTC. It yields the protein CATQRGKDYGYTF.

This clone occurred a few times. The J gene is TRBJ1-1, the V gene TRBV5-8; TRBD1 aligns across 8 bases. The V and J ends lost 4 bases and 1 base, in that order; junction bases with no gene match: 6. Per germline, CDR1 SGHTS and CDR2 YDEGEE. The CDR3 consists of 15 residues. The CDR3 protein is CASSLWTGKNTEAFF. CDR3 in DNA: TGTGCCAGCAGCCTTTGGACAGGGAAGAACACTGAAGCTTTCTTT.

This clone appeared many times. The chain employs TRBV7-9 and TRBJ2-7; D is unresolved. V was cut by 8 bases and J by 1 base, with 18 bases left in between. This CDR3 region has 15 residues. The germline V gene encodes CDR1 SEHNR and CDR2 FQNEAQ (reference sequence). The CDR3 loop is CASGRPQDVSYEQYF. The CDR3, as DNA: TGTGCCAGCGGCCGACCCCAGGACGTATCCTACGAGCAGTACTTC. Combining the CDR3 with reference TRBV7-9 and TRBJ2-7 gives the whole variable domain DTGVSQNPRHKITKRGQNVTFRCDPISEHNRLYWYRQTLGQGPEFLTYFQNEAQLEKSRLLSDRFSAERPKGSFSTLEIQRTEQGDSAMYLCASGRPQDVSYEQYFGPGTRLTVT.

This clone was observed many times. V usage is TRBV28 and J usage is TRBJ1-5, with 9 nucleotides matching TRBD1. V trimming: 6 bases; J trimming: 7 bases; junction bases outside the gene matches: 10. Germline V gene data show CDR1 as MDHEN and CDR2 as SYDVKM. The CDR3 runs to 15 residues. The CDR3 region is CASRALTGGAQPQHF. CDR3 DNA sequence: TGTGCCAGCAGAGCCCTTACAGGGGGCGCGCAGCCCCAGCATTTT.

This clone was observed many times. V gene TRBV11-2 combines with J gene TRBJ2-3; 10 bases are a match to TRBD1. V was clipped by 2 bases and J by 6 bases; unmatched bases: 11. The CDR3 consists of 17 residues. CDR1 and CDR2 (germline): SGHAT, FQNNGV. The CDR3 spells CASSLRLDRGSYDTQYF. CDR3 bases: TGTGCCAGCAGCTTAAGGTTGGACAGGGGGTCTTATGATACGCAGTATTTT.

This clone was observed many times. This chain connects TRBV25-1 to TRBJ2-5, with D maybe TRBD2 (6 bases). V was shortened by 4 bases and J by 0 bases, with 12 bases between the two germline ends. This CDR3 has 15 amino acids. Looked up from germline, CDR1 is MGHDK and CDR2 is SYGVNS. The CDR3 here is CASSGPWEDQETQYF. CDR3 bases: TGTGCCAGCAGTGGCCCTTGGGAGGACCAAGAGACCCAGTACTTC.

The CDR3 loop reads CASSAGLSNEQFF. CDR3 nucleotides: TGTGCCAGCAGTGCCGGACTGAGCAATGAGCAGTTCTTC. The rearrangement links TRBV27 to TRBJ2-1; a possible D gene is TRBD2 (5 bases). CDR3 length: 13 residues. CDR1 and CDR2 from the germline V gene are MNHEY and SMNVEV (reference sequence). V lost 5 bases and J lost 6, with 11 bases in between.

This clone was detected many times. A much larger clone lies a single base off, so this may be a read error. The DNA of the CDR3 is TGTGCCCGTAGTCCTCAGGACAGGGGAGCTCAGCCCCAGCATTTT. It encodes CARSPQDRGAQPQHF. The V and J genes are TRBV19 and TRBJ1-5; 9 nucleotides agree with TRBD1. The CDR3 runs 15 residues. CDR1 is LNHDA, CDR2 SQIVND, per germline (reference sequence).

This clone appeared many times. This chain connects TRBV6-1 to TRBJ2-1; TRBD1 matches at 8 bases. The CDR3 extends over 14 amino acids. The junction had 12 bases not matched to a gene; V was cut back by 10 bases and J by 7 bases. Germline CDR1 is MNHNS and CDR2 is SASEGT. The CDR3 reads CATRQDRVMNEQFF. CDR3 DNA sequence: TGTGCCACCCGTCAGGACAGGGTCATGAATGAGCAGTTCTTC.

On this clone itself: Compared with germline, one end of the junction differs, possibly owing to a read error. The chain is built from TRBV14 and TRBJ2-7; 7 bases fit TRBD2. This CDR3 comprises 13 residues. Germline CDR1 SGHDN, CDR2 FVKESK. CDR3 sequence: CASSQSPGGVQYF. For the CDR3, the DNA is TGTGCCAGCAGCCAGTCTCCTGGGGGGGTGCAGTATTTC.

This clone was found many times. Possible read error: a much larger clone is one base away. V usage is TRBV28 and J usage is TRBJ1-1, with TRBD1 as a possible D gene (6 bases). The germline CDR1 and CDR2 sequences are MDHEN and SYDVKM. This CDR3 has 11 residues. The CDR3 coding sequence is TGTGCCAGCAGTTGGGCCCTAGGGGGTTCCTTT. Translating it yields CASSWALGGSF.

This clone was seen many times. The chain joins TRBV7-9 to TRBJ1-4; D perhaps matches TRBD1 (5 bases). The CDR3 runs 18 residues. In germline, CDR1 is SEHNR, CDR2 FQNEAQ (reference sequence). The ends were cut back, 5 bases at V and 6 bases at J, with 25 bases in the middle. The CDR3 nucleotides read TGTGCCAGCAGCCAAAGCCTCACTATGGGGGGGAGAGATGAAAAACTGTTTTTT. Translating it yields CASSQSLTMGGRDEKLFF. Full variable domain (outside the CDR3, taken from reference TRBV7-9 and TRBJ1-4): DTGVSQNPRHKITKRGQNVTFRCDPISEHNRLYWYRQTLGQGPEFLTYFQNEAQLEKSRLLSDRFSAERPKGSFSTLEIQRTEQGDSAMYLCASSQSLTMGGRDEKLFFGSGTQLSVL.

In this sample, this clone turned up many times. The chain is built from TRBV19 and TRBJ1-4, with 7 bases lining up with TRBD1. There are 14 residues in the CDR3. Germline loops: CDR1 LNHDA, CDR2 SQIVND (reference sequence). The V segment lost 7 bases and the J segment 7 bases; nucleotides outside the gene matches: 9. DNA for the CDR3: TGTGCCAGTAAGGAAAGCAGGGGGGCTGAAAAACTGTTTTTT. Protein: CASKESRGAEKLFF. Drawing the rest from reference TRBV19 and TRBJ1-4, the complete variable domain is DGGITQSPKYLFRKEGQNVTLSCEQNLNHDAMYWYRQDPGQGLRLIYYSQIVNDFQKGDIAEGYSVSREKKESFPLTVTSAQKNPTAFYLCASKESRGAEKLFFGSGTQLSVL.

This clone was recorded only once. This may be a read error, as it is one base from a much larger clone. This chain connects TRBV4-1 to TRBJ2-7; TRBD2 matches at 9 bases. Germline-derived CDR1 and CDR2 are MGHRA and YSYEKL. The CDR3 is made up of 16 amino acids. DNA of the CDR3: TGCGCCAGCAGCCAAGCGGGGCTAGCGGGGTCCTACGATCAGCACTTC. Residues: CASSQAGLAGSYDQHF.

This clone was picked up many times. The CDR3 loop is CASTPLGAGGNTEAFF. In DNA, the CDR3 is TGTGCCAGCACCCCCCTCGGCGCCGGGGGGAACACTGAAGCTTTCTTT. The V gene is TRBV28, the J gene TRBJ1-1; possibly TRBD1 for D (5 bases). Germline CDR1 MDHEN, CDR2 SYDVKM. Trimming cost V 7 bases and J 1 base, with 19 bases left between them. The CDR3 spans 16 residues.

CDR3 nucleotide sequence: TGCAGTGCCTCCGGGGCGCCGAGATCGGGAGAGCAGTACTTC. Amino acids: CSASGAPRSGEQYF. V usage is TRBV20-1 and J usage is TRBJ2-7; the D gene could be TRBD1 or TRBD2 (5 bases each). The germline V and J ends were trimmed by 6 bases and 7 bases, with 22 bases remaining between them. The CDR3 consists of 14 residues. Germline V lookup: CDR1 DFQATT, CDR2 SNEGSKA (reference sequence).